This T cell receptor (beta chain) was identified in a study of cytomegalovirus exposure and HLA in healthy donors. Study observations and caveats: Reports showed the classifier diagnosing cytomegalovirus status with high specificity and sensitivity. In vitro confirmation showed a few CMV-associated chains to be CMV antigen specific.

Repertoires were generated with immunoSEQ multiplex PCR, while TCRdb's copy carries only in-frame clones and drops some. The table includes 150,000 to 200,000 clones, roughly 84% detected once. Germline lookup yields CDR1 GTSNPN and CDR2 SVGIG (reference sequence). The V end lost 5 bases, the J end lost 5 bases, and 12 bases lay between the germline ends. The CDR3 is 13 amino acids. Remarks on this clone: What it binds is unknown.

The sequence was obtained from a man younger than 35 in good health and CMV-seropositive. The chain employs TRBV30 and TRBJ1-4; the D gene is possibly TRBD1 (5 bases). Sequences were obtained from PBMCs. Here the CDR3 reads CAWGLGVNEKLFF. CDR3 DNA sequence: TGTGCCTGGGGATTAGGGGTAAATGAAAAACTGTTTTTT.